Shown below are 10 T cell receptor beta chains from a single sample sequenced in a study of T cell responses to AZD1222 COVID-19 vaccine. The table came from immunoSEQ multiplex PCR; TCRdb's copy has only in-frame clones and leaves some out. The data show approximately 24,000 clones, 88% seen once. Sequenced here: peripheral blood, sampled 28 days after the second AZD1222 dose. These receptors all come from an adult who received the AZD1222 COVID-19 vaccine.

The table lists this clone with a count of one. J is TRBJ1-1 and V is TRBV4-3, with 8 bases aligning to TRBD1. The CDR3 has 14 residues. Germline CDR1 LGHNA, CDR2 YSLEER. Trimming at V came to 1 base and at J to 5 bases, leaving 3 bases not matched to a gene. CDR3 sequence: CASSQGQGRTEAFF. The CDR3 coding sequence is TGCGCCAGCAGCCAAGGACAGGGGCGAACTGAAGCTTTCTTT.

The chain has TRBV6-5 and TRBJ2-1; 11 bases are shared with TRBD1. V shed 7 bases and J 7 bases; nucleotides not matched to a gene: 6. The CDR3 runs to 14 residues. Germline V gene lookup returns CDR1 MNHEY and CDR2 SVGAGI. In DNA form, the CDR3 reads TGTGCCAGCACTCGGACAGGGGGCTTGAATGAGCAGTTCTTC. Its protein product is CASTRTGGLNEQFF.

This clone was counted a few times. The chain carries TRBV7-9 and TRBJ2-1; D gene uncertain. V was trimmed by 7 bases and J by 2 bases, leaving 12 bases between them. Germline V lookup: CDR1 SEHNR, CDR2 FQNEAQ (reference sequence). This CDR3 spans 14 amino acids. The chain's CDR3 is CASIDTGAYNEQFF. CDR3 DNA: TGTGCCAGCATTGACACCGGAGCCTACAATGAGCAGTTCTTC.

The CDR3 reads CASEGGAGELFF. CDR3 DNA sequence: TGTGCCAGCGAAGGAGGAGCCGGGGAGCTGTTTTTT. The chain is built from TRBV6-5 and TRBJ2-2; D possibly corresponds to TRBD2 (5 bases). The CDR3 length is 12 residues. Trimming left V 8 bases short and J 6 bases short, with 10 bases between. Germline V gene sequence: CDR1 MNHEY, CDR2 SVGAGI.

The chain carries TRBV6-2 or TRBV6-3 and TRBJ1-2, with D possibly TRBD1 on 5 matching bases. V dropped 3 bases and J dropped 4 bases, with 15 bases sitting between them. Germline lookup yields CDR1 MNHEY and CDR2 SVGEGT. This CDR3 region has 15 residues. The CDR3 spells CASSYNTGHLYGYTF. CDR3 nucleotides: TGTGCCAGCAGTTATAATACCGGACACCTCTATGGCTACACCTTC.

The chain combines TRBV7-6 with TRBJ1-1; D gene unclear. The CDR3 is made up of 11 amino acids. CDR1 is SGHVS, CDR2 FNYEAQ, per germline. V was cut by 7 bases and J by 4 bases, with 7 bases left in between. The CDR3 DNA reads as TGTGCCAGCATGCGAAGCACTGAAGCTTTCTTT. It yields the protein CASMRSTEAFF.

This chain joins TRBV20-1 and TRBJ1-6; D is unresolved. The CDR3 runs to 11 residues. The germline V gene has CDR1 DFQATT and CDR2 SNEGSKA (reference sequence). The V gene lost 5 bases and the J gene lost 7 bases, with 6 bases spanning the gap. The CDR3 bases are TGCAGTGCTCCGGAGAATTCACCCCTCCACTTT. It specifies CSAPENSPLHF.

The chain links TRBV7-2 to TRBJ2-7, with D uncertain. The CDR3 extends over 13 amino acids. Trimming pared 3 bases from V and 5 bases from J, leaving 11 bases between. CDR1 SGHTA and CDR2 FQGNSA come from the germline V gene. This CDR3 is CASSFVPLDEQYF. Here the CDR3 DNA reads TGTGCCAGCAGCTTCGTGCCTCTGGACGAGCAGTACTTC.

V usage is TRBV6-5 and J usage is TRBJ1-1; D call uncertain. The CDR3 is 13 residues long. V was clipped by 7 bases and J by 2 bases, with 11 bases between them. CDR1 is MNHEY, CDR2 SVGAGI, per germline. The DNA for the CDR3 is TGTGCCAGCACCGAGGACCCCAACACTGAAGCTTTCTTT. Translating gives CASTEDPNTEAFF.

This clone has just one count. The genes are TRBV5-1 and TRBJ1-2; 10 bases map to TRBD1. In germline, CDR1 is SGHRS, CDR2 YFSETQ. The CDR3 is 15 amino acids. V shed 7 bases, J shed 4 bases, and the junction held 10 bases outside the gene matches. The CDR3 nucleotides read TGCGCCAGCCGTCCCGGGACAGGGGATCGCTATGGCTACACCTTC. Encoded protein: CASRPGTGDRYGYTF.